The text below deals with one T cell receptor (beta chain). This sample is drawn from a study of blood T cell repertoires in COVID-19. As for the study in general: The United States, Italy and Spain were the sources of the acute and convalescent COVID-19 samples.

CDR1 and CDR2 from the germline V gene are MDHEN and SYDVKM. V lost 6 bases to trimming and J lost 4 bases; unmatched junction nucleotides: 1. The CDR3 is 14 amino acids. The data were produced by immunoSEQ multiplex PCR, yet TCRdb's version contains in-frame clones alone and is incomplete. Here the sample spans 200,000 to 250,000 clones, around 87% being singletons. The sequencing sample was made of peripheral blood. The TCR originated in a woman in her forties or fifties with COVID-19, enrolled during active disease. The chain couples TRBV28 to TRBJ2-4, with TRBD2 matching over 12 bases. CDR3 amino acids: CASRLAGGKNIQYF. CDR3 bases: TGTGCCAGCAGACTAGCGGGGGGTAAAAACATTCAGTACTTC. Variable domain in full (rest from reference TRBV28 and TRBJ2-4): DVKVTQSSRYLVKRTGEKVFLECVQDMDHENMFWYRQDPGLGLRLIYFSYDVKMKEKGDIPEGYSVSREKKERFSLILESASTNQTSMYLCASRLAGGKNIQYFGAGTRLSVL.